The 21 T cell receptor beta chains presented below share a single source sample, sequenced in a study. TCRdb itself ran the 5' RACE reads through MiXCR, one entry per CDR3 protein. The data hold roughly 50,000 distinct CDR3 sequences, with about 15% observed a single time. Sample: naive CD4+ T cells sorted from blood. Subset denoted: naive CD4+ T cells, CD4+CD45RA+CD25-. The receptors shown here come from a female donor with breast cancer.

This clonotype was counted at least ten times. This chain uses TRBV5-5 with TRBJ1-2; D is perhaps TRBD1 (5 bases). Germline-derived CDR1 and CDR2 are SGHKS and YYEKEE (reference sequence). The CDR3 length is 13 residues. Trimming stripped 3 bases from V and 7 bases from J, with 13 bases between. In nucleotides, the CDR3 is TGTGCCAGCAGCTCGCGGCAGGGCAGTGGCTACACCTTC. Amino acid sequence: CASSSRQGSGYTF.

A single count supports this clonotype. Since no conserved phenylalanine or tryptophan closes the CDR3, a read error is the likely cause. The rearrangement joins TRBV29-1 to TRBJ2-3; possible D gene TRBD1, 6 bases. The CDR3 has 13 residues. CDR1 SQVTM and CDR2 ANQGSEA come from the germline V gene. V was cut by 6 bases and J by 1 base, with 11 bases left in between. CDR3 residues: CSVEQGGTDTQYL. The CDR3 nucleotides read TGCAGCGTAGAACAGGGAGGCACAGATACGCAGTATCTT.

On this clonotype itself: A much larger clone sits a single nucleotide away, making a read error possible. V is TRBV20-1 and J is TRBJ2-5; tentative D call: TRBD2 (6 bases). This CDR3 contains 15 residues. CDR1 and CDR2 (germline): DFQATT, SNEGSKA (reference sequence). The chain's CDR3 is CSAHEGGRQQETLYF. CDR3 coding DNA: TGCAGTGCCCATGAAGGAGGGAGGCAGCAAGAGACCCTGTACTTC.

This clonotype came up a few times. The gene calls are TRBV7-9 and TRBJ2-4; the match to TRBD1 covers 7 bases. V gave up 5 bases and J gave up 1 base; unmatched junction bases: 8. The CDR3 spans 16 residues. Germline V gene data show CDR1 as SEHNR and CDR2 as FQNEAQ (reference sequence). CDR3 amino acids: CASSTDRVGAKNIQYF. The CDR3 DNA is TGTGCCAGCAGCACCGACAGGGTAGGGGCCAAAAACATTCAGTACTTC.

On this clonotype itself: This clone may be a read error of a much larger clone one base away. The rearrangement uses TRBV15 and TRBJ2-3, with 7 bases aligning to TRBD1. Germline loops: CDR1 LNHNV, CDR2 YYDKDF (reference sequence). The V gene end was trimmed by 7 bases and the J gene end by 6 bases; junction bases not matched to a gene: 7. The CDR3 has 13 residues. For the CDR3, the DNA is TGTGCCACCAACGAGGGGGCAGGGGATACGCAGTATTTT. Translated: CATNEGAGDTQYF.

The CDR3 here is CASSRGDSGANVLTF. CDR3 sequence (DNA): TGTGCCAGCAGTAGGGGTGATTCTGGGGCCAACGTCCTGACTTTC. This chain connects TRBV11-3 to TRBJ2-6, with D perhaps matching TRBD1 (5 bases). The V gene's germline CDR1 is SGHNT and CDR2 YENEEA. The CDR3 is 15 amino acids. Trimming removed 6 bases from V and 1 base from J, with 10 bases in between.

The sample holds a few counts of this clonotype. The chain joins TRBV9 to TRBJ2-1; 8 bases match TRBD2. The CDR3 length is 14 residues. Germline loops: CDR1 SGDLS, CDR2 YYNGEE. The J segment lost 6 bases and the V segment lost 6 bases, leaving 8 bases of the junction unmatched. CDR3 DNA: TGTGCCAGCACTGAGCGGGAGTTCAGCAATGAGCAGTTCTTC. Protein sequence: CASTEREFSNEQFF.

This clonotype was detected many times. The chain has TRBV7-2 and TRBJ2-2, with 8 bases fitting TRBD2. Germline CDR1 reads SGHTA; CDR2 reads FQGNSA. V was pared by 5 bases and J by 3 bases, with 8 bases of the junction left unmatched. CDR3 length: 16 residues. DNA of the CDR3: TGTGCCAGCAGCGGATTTAGCGGGACTTACACCGGGGAGCTGTTTTTT. Residues: CASSGFSGTYTGELFF.

The sample holds a few counts of this clonotype. The chain combines TRBV20-1 with TRBJ1-4; no firm D call. The CDR3 length is 13 residues. CDR1 and CDR2 from the germline V gene are DFQATT and SNEGSKA (reference sequence). The V gene lost 3 bases and the J gene lost 5 bases, with 10 bases spanning the gap. In nucleotides, the CDR3 is TGCAGTGCTAGTTGGACCCTAAATGAAAAACTGTTTTTT. Its translation: CSASWTLNEKLFF.

Many counts were recorded for this clonotype. The rearrangement uses TRBV28 and TRBJ2-7; no firm D call. This CDR3 contains 15 residues. Germline CDR1 reads MDHEN; CDR2 reads SYDVKM. The V end was cut by 3 bases, the J end by 3 bases, with 15 bases between. The CDR3 is CASSFQSLGLYEQYF. CDR3 sequence (DNA): TGTGCCAGCAGTTTTCAGTCCTTAGGTCTCTACGAGCAGTACTTC. Together with reference TRBV28 and TRBJ2-7, the CDR3 gives the full variable domain: DVKVTQSSRYLVKRTGEKVFLECVQDMDHENMFWYRQDPGLGLRLIYFSYDVKMKEKGDIPEGYSVSREKKERFSLILESASTNQTSMYLCASSFQSLGLYEQYFGPGTRLTVT.

With regard to this clonotype: One end of the junction fails to match germline, which may point to a read error. This sequence joins TRBV3-1 and TRBJ2-7; no clear D gene. CDR3 length equals 12 residues. Germline V gene lookup returns CDR1 LGHDT and CDR2 YNNKEL (reference sequence). In nucleotides, the CDR3 is TGTGCCAGCAGCCAAGAAGGGTCTGCTTACCGCTTC. Encoded protein: CASSQEGSAYRF.

In its sample, this clonotype was seen many times. The J gene is TRBJ1-1, the V gene TRBV5-7; D gene ambiguous. TRBV5-7 is an ORF, with its function uncertain. Trimming pared 2 bases from V and 5 bases from J, leaving 7 bases between. This CDR3 has 12 residues. The CDR3 sequence is CASSLFGTEAFF. CDR3 nucleotides: TGTGCCAGCAGCTTATTTGGGACTGAAGCTTTCTTT.

This clonotype appeared a few times. One end of the junction is discordant with germline, which a read error may explain. The gene calls are TRBV7-2 and TRBJ2-5; 8 positions match TRBD1. Germline CDR1 and CDR2: SGHTA and FQGNSA. The CDR3 sequence is 14 residues long. The CDR3 DNA reads TGTGCCAGCAGCGCACGACAGGGGCCAGAGGCCCAGTACTTC. Amino acids: CASSARQGPEAQYF.

This clonotype was counted a few times. The rearrangement joins TRBV19 to TRBJ2-5; 12 nucleotides agree with TRBD2. This CDR3 has 14 residues. V was clipped by 4 bases and J by 4 bases; unmatched bases: 1. The V gene's germline CDR1 is LNHDA and CDR2 SQIVND (reference sequence). The CDR3 nucleotides read TGTGCCAGTAGTACTAGCGGGAGGGGAGAGACCCAGTACTTC. This codes for CASSTSGRGETQYF.

The table lists this clonotype with a few counts. CDR3 DNA sequence: TGTGCCAGCAGAAAGCAGACGAACACCGGGGAGCTGTTTTTT. This translates into CASRKQTNTGELFF. The chain employs TRBV6-5 and TRBJ2-2; D not certain. The germline V and J ends were trimmed by 6 bases and 0 bases, with 8 bases remaining between them. This CDR3 is built from 14 residues. Germline V lookup: CDR1 MNHEY, CDR2 SVGAGI.

The chain is built from TRBV3-1 and TRBJ1-1; TRBD1 matches at 12 bases. The CDR3 runs to 15 residues. Germline V lookup: CDR1 LGHDT, CDR2 YNNKEL (reference sequence). V was pared by 4 bases and J by 6 bases, with 6 bases of the junction left unmatched. The CDR3 region has the DNA TGTGCCAGCAGCCGCTCGGGACAGGGGGCCGCTGAAGCTTTCTTT. Translating gives CASSRSGQGAAEAFF.

V gene TRBV27 combines with J gene TRBJ1-2; D perhaps matches TRBD1 (5 bases). The CDR3 is made up of 13 amino acids. Trimming shortened V by 0 bases and J by 4 bases, and 6 bases separated the two germline ends. Per germline, CDR1 MNHEY and CDR2 SMNVEV (reference sequence). CDR3 coding DNA: TGTGCCAGCAGTTTATCGGGGGTCTATGGCTACACCTTC. Protein: CASSLSGVYGYTF.

V is TRBV7-8 and J is TRBJ2-7; TRBD1 matches at 9 bases. The CDR3 runs 14 residues. Trimming at V came to 3 bases and at J to 7 bases, leaving 7 bases not matched to a gene. The V gene's germline CDR1 is SGHVS and CDR2 FQNEAQ. CDR3 sequence reads: CASSFNRGQGEQYF. The CDR3 DNA follows: TGTGCCAGCAGCTTTAACAGGGGGCAGGGGGAGCAGTACTTC.

This clonotype came up a few times. The V and J genes are TRBV11-2 and TRBJ1-3; D unresolved. This CDR3 contains 16 residues. CDR1 and CDR2 (germline): SGHAT, FQNNGV. The V end was cut by 0 bases, the J end by 0 bases, with 9 bases between. Written as DNA, the CDR3 is TGTGCCAGCAGCTTAGATGAAGTTATCTCTGGAAACACCATATATTTT. It specifies CASSLDEVISGNTIYF.

This sequence joins TRBV20-1 and TRBJ2-3, with 9 bases lining up with TRBD2. J lost 5 bases, V lost 1 base, and 13 bases had no gene match. The CDR3 contains 17 residues. Germline lookup yields CDR1 DFQATT and CDR2 SNEGSKA (reference sequence). The CDR3 sequence is CSARGDHSGSGVDTQYF. The CDR3 DNA reads as TGCAGTGCTAGAGGAGATCATAGCGGGAGTGGTGTAGATACGCAGTATTTT.

This clonotype was observed a handful of times. The chain joins TRBV5-1 to TRBJ2-7; 7 nucleotides match TRBD1. J was trimmed by 2 bases and V by 5 bases; bases with no gene match: 7. CDR1 and CDR2 (germline): SGHRS, YFSETQ. CDR3 length: 14 amino acids. CDR3 sequence: CASRTGPITYEQYF. In nucleotides, the CDR3 is TGCGCCAGCAGGACAGGGCCTATTACCTACGAGCAGTACTTC.